The TCR beta chain described here comes from a study of identical twins. Study-wide findings and caveats: Memory repertoires showed no such pattern, whereas abundant cord blood beta clonotypes carried fewer insertions.

MiXCR was run by TCRdb on the 5' RACE reads, yielding one entry per CDR3 protein. The sample consists of fewer than 800,000 distinct CDR3 sequences, around 7.4% of them appearing once. This clonotype came up a few times. The antigen remains unidentified. Germline V CDR1 and CDR2: DFQATT, SNEGSKA (reference sequence). V gave up 5 bases and J gave up 5 bases; unmatched junction bases: 6. CDR3 length equals 16 residues. These data were likewise used in another study, on yellow fever vaccine responses in identical twins.

This chain uses TRBV20-1 with TRBJ2-1; 16 nucleotides match TRBD2. This receptor was obtained from a woman aged 18-30 years in good health. The material sequenced was PBMCs. Written as DNA, the CDR3 is TGCAGTGCTTCCGGGACTAGCGGGGGGGACAACAATGAGCAGTTCTTC. Its translation: CSASGTSGGDNNEQFF.